One and the same sample provided the 18 T cell receptor beta chains below, sequenced in a study of T cells in tuberculosis. Profiled with immunoSEQ multiplex PCR; TCRdb holds only in-frame clones, not every one. The sample yields about 20,000 clones, approximately 92% seen once. The sequenced sample was PBMCs. The receptors come from a donor aged 10-29 years with latent tuberculosis or without tuberculosis infection.

This CDR3 reads CASRFPQDRGRGSYGYTF. The CDR3 DNA sequence: TGTGCAAGTCGCTTCCCCCAGGACAGGGGGCGCGGATCCTATGGCTACACCTTC. This rearrangement joins TRBV12-2 to TRBJ1-2; the DNA was not compared with TRBD1, the D call given in the table. TRBV12-2 is a pseudogene. The CDR3 extends over 18 amino acids.

The chain carries TRBV2 and TRBJ1-6; D is undetermined. The CDR3 covers 16 residues. From germline, CDR1 is SNHLY and CDR2 FYNNEI. V dropped 5 bases and J dropped 0 bases, with 11 bases sitting between them. The CDR3 loop is CASSLRESSYNSPLHF. The CDR3 DNA sequence: TGTGCCAGCAGTTTGAGGGAGAGCTCCTATAATTCACCCCTCCACTTT.

Written as DNA, the CDR3 is TGTGCCTGGAACAGACAGGGGGTTAGGCAAGAGACCCAGTACTTC. Translating it yields CAWNRQGVRQETQYF. The chain has TRBV30 and TRBJ2-5, with TRBD1 identical over 9 bases. Trimming at V came to 4 bases and at J to 2 bases, leaving 8 bases not matched to a gene. This CDR3 is 15 amino acids long. Germline V gives CDR1 GTSNPN, CDR2 SVGIG (reference sequence).

The chain joins TRBV4-1 to TRBJ2-7, with D perhaps matching TRBD1 (5 bases). V lost 4 bases and J 3 bases, leaving 16 bases between the germline ends. The CDR3 spans 15 residues. Per germline, CDR1 MGHRA and CDR2 YSYEKL. In DNA form, the CDR3 reads TGCGCCAGCAGCCGACAGACTCAACAGGTCTACGAGCAGTACTTC. This gives the protein CASSRQTQQVYEQYF.

The chain joins TRBV14 to TRBJ1-6; a possible D gene is TRBD1 (6 bases). V was pared by 1 base and J by 4 bases, with 14 bases between. The CDR3 is 17 residues long. In germline, CDR1 is SGHDN, CDR2 FVKESK. CDR3 protein: CASSQVGRGNYNSPLHF. CDR3 nucleotides: TGTGCCAGCAGCCAAGTCGGGAGGGGGAATTATAATTCACCCCTCCACTTT.

This clone was counted between two and nine times. This sequence joins TRBV6-5 and TRBJ1-2; TRBD1 matches at 7 bases. The germline CDR1 and CDR2 sequences are MNHEY and SVGAGI. V was clipped by 8 bases and J by 7 bases; unmatched bases: 13. The CDR3 extends over 14 amino acids. CDR3 in amino acids: CASANRQGLSGYTF. The CDR3 DNA sequence: TGTGCCAGCGCCAACCGACAGGGATTGAGTGGCTACACCTTC.

The J gene is TRBJ1-1, the V gene TRBV14; 9 bases match TRBD1. The CDR3 runs 17 residues. CDR1 and CDR2 from the germline V gene are SGHDN and FVKESK. J was trimmed by 1 base and V by 1 base; bases with no gene match: 7. The CDR3 spells CASSQVRWGQGNTEAFF. CDR3 sequence (DNA): TGTGCCAGCAGCCAAGTTCGTTGGGGACAGGGGAACACTGAAGCTTTCTTT.

The table lists this clone with a count of one. The chain is built from TRBV6-4 and TRBJ2-3; TRBD2 agrees at 9 bases. The CDR3 totals 15 residues. The J segment lost 2 bases and the V segment lost 6 bases, leaving 6 bases of the junction unmatched. Germline CDR1 is MRHNA and CDR2 is SNTAGT. CDR3 protein: CASSLIAGDTDTQYF. CDR3 in DNA: TGTGCCAGCAGCCTTATAGCGGGGGACACAGATACGCAGTATTTT.

This clone has only one observation. The chain links TRBV11-2 to TRBJ2-5; D may be TRBD2 (6 bases). The CDR3 runs to 15 residues. The V end lost 5 bases, the J end lost 5 bases, and 18 bases lay between the germline ends. Per germline, CDR1 SGHAT and CDR2 FQNNGV. The CDR3 loop reads CASSRPRGMVETQYF. Here the CDR3 DNA reads TGTGCCAGCAGCCGTCCGCGGGGTATGGTTGAGACCCAGTACTTC.

The chain has TRBV4-1 and TRBJ2-6; weak D call: TRBD1 (5 bases). V was shortened by 2 bases and J by 9 bases, with 14 bases between the two germline ends. CDR3 length: 15 residues. Looked up from germline, CDR1 is MGHRA and CDR2 is YSYEKL. The CDR3 is CASSQPITGDNVLTF. DNA of the CDR3: TGCGCCAGCAGCCAACCTATAACAGGAGACAACGTCCTGACTTTC.

The chain combines TRBV6-1 with TRBJ2-4, with 10 nucleotides matching TRBD1. Germline CDR1 is MNHNS and CDR2 is SASEGT. This CDR3 is built from 15 residues. The V and J ends lost 4 bases and 3 bases, in that order; junction bases with no gene match: 3. The CDR3 DNA follows: TGTGCCAGCAGTGGAGGGACAGGGGTCAAAAACATTCAGTACTTC. Protein: CASSGGTGVKNIQYF.

The CDR3 coding sequence is TGTGCCAGCAGCCCTGACGGGACAGGGTCTCAGCCCCAGCATTTT. This translates into CASSPDGTGSQPQHF. The gene calls are TRBV7-8 and TRBJ1-5; 9 bases line up with TRBD1. The CDR3 is 15 residues long. The trim removed 5 bases at V and 6 bases at J, leaving 8 bases unmatched. Germline V lookup: CDR1 SGHVS, CDR2 FQNEAQ. Combining the CDR3 with reference TRBV7-8 and TRBJ1-5 gives the whole variable domain GAGVSQSPRYKVAKRGQDVALRCDPISGHVSLFWYQQALGQGPEFLTYFQNEAQLDKSGLPSDRFFAERPEGSVSTLKIQRTQQEDSAVYLCASSPDGTGSQPQHFGDGTRLSIL.

This clone was detected once. The rearrangement joins TRBV5-1 to TRBJ2-5; D may be TRBD2 (6 bases). This CDR3 spans 14 amino acids. The germline V gene encodes CDR1 SGHRS and CDR2 YFSETQ. The V end lost 8 bases, the J end lost 5 bases, and 19 bases lay between the germline ends. The CDR3 DNA reads as TGCGCCAGTGATATAGAGGGAGGCGCCGAGACCCAGTACTTC. Protein product: CASDIEGGAETQYF.

The chain combines TRBV6-5 with TRBJ2-1; D ambiguous. CDR1 is MNHEY, CDR2 SVGAGI, per germline. This CDR3 is built from 13 residues. V was shortened by 2 bases and J by 3 bases, with 5 bases between the two germline ends. The CDR3 DNA reads as TGTGCCAGCAGTTACCCCAGCTACAATGAGCAGTTCTTC. Protein sequence: CASSYPSYNEQFF.

V usage is TRBV5-6 and J usage is TRBJ1-6, with 8 bases matching TRBD1. Germline CDR1 reads SGHDT; CDR2 reads YYEEEE. V lost 4 bases to trimming and J lost 1 base; unmatched junction nucleotides: 7. The CDR3 runs 17 residues. In DNA form, the CDR3 reads TGTGCCAGCAGCCCGGACCAGGGGGCTTCCTATAATTCACCCCTCCACTTT. This encodes CASSPDQGASYNSPLHF.

The rearrangement joins TRBV19 to TRBJ2-1, with a weak D call TRBD1 (5 bases). The CDR3 spans 15 residues. Germline lookup yields CDR1 LNHDA and CDR2 SQIVND (reference sequence). V was clipped by 4 bases and J by 0 bases, with 10 bases between them. The CDR3 spells CASSRQGSSYNEQFF. DNA of the CDR3: TGTGCCAGTAGTAGGCAGGGTAGCTCCTACAATGAGCAGTTCTTC.

The gene calls are TRBV7-7 and TRBJ2-5; D might be TRBD1 (6 bases). Per germline, CDR1 SSHAT and CDR2 FNYEAQ (reference sequence). The CDR3 loop spans 16 amino acids. V lost 3 bases and J lost 5, with 19 bases in between. The CDR3 coding sequence is TGTGCCAGCAGCTTGGGGTTGGGGGCGAACTATGAGACCCAGTACTTC. Translating it yields CASSLGLGANYETQYF.

The chain couples TRBV30 to TRBJ2-1, with 9 nucleotides matching TRBD2. The J segment lost 8 bases and the V segment lost 5 bases, leaving 16 bases of the junction unmatched. The germline V gene has CDR1 GTSNPN and CDR2 SVGIG (reference sequence). This CDR3 spans 16 amino acids. CDR3 DNA sequence: TGTGCCTGGGGACTAGCGTGGTTTCAAAGGAGGCATGAGCAGTTCTTC. Protein: CAWGLAWFQRRHEQFF.